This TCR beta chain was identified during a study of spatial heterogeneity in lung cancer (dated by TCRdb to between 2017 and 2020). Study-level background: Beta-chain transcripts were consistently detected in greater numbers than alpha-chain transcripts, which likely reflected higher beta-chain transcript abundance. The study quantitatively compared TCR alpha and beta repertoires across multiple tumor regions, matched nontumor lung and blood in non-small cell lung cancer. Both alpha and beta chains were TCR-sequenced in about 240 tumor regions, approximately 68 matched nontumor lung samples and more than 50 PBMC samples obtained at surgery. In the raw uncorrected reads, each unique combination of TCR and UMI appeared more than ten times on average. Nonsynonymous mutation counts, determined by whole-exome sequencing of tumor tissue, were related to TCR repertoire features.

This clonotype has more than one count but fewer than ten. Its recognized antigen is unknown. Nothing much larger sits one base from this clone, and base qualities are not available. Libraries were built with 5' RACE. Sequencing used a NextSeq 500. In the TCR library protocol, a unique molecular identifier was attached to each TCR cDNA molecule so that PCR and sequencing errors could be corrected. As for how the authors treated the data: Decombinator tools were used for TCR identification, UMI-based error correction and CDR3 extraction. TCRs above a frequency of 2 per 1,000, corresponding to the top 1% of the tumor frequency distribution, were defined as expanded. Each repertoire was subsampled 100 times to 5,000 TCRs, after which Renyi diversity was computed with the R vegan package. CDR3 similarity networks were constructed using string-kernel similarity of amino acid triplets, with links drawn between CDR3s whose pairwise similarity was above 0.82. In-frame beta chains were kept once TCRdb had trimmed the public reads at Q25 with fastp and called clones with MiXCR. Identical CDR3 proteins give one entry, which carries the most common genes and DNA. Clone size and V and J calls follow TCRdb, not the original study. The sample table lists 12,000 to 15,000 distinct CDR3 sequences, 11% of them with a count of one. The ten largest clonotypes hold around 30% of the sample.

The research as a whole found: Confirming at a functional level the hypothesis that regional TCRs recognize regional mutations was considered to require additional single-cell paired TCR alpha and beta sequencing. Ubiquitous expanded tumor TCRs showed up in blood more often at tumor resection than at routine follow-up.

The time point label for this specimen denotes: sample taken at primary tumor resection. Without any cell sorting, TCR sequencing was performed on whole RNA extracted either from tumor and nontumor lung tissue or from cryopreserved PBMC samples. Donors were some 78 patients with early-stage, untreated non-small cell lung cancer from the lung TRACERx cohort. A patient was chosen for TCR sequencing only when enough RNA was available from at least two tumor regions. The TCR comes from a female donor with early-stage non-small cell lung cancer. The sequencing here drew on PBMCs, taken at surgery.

For the CDR3, the sequence is CASSLWDGSYEQYF. The sequenced DNA is TGTGCCAGCAGTCTCTGGGACGGGTCCTACGAGCAGTACTTC. The chain was built from TRBV12-3 or TRBV12-4 and TRBJ2-7; the D gene is possibly TRBD1 or TRBD2, with 5 bases matching each. The CDR3 contains 14 residues, cysteine and phenylalanine counted. Kept here is only the CDR3 DNA, which spans 42 bases and is read in frame from base 1. Relative to germline, V is 5 bases shorter and J is 1 base shorter, with 12 bases between their ends.